A single sample gave rise to the 26 T cell receptor beta chains below, sequenced in a study of T cells in localized non-small cell lung cancer. Method: immunoSEQ multiplex PCR; TCRdb's copy keeps in-frame clones and lacks some. The repertoire holds about 18,000 clones, with roughly four fifths as singletons. The sample in question was peripheral blood, obtained before any cancer treatment. The receptors here all came from a female donor over 55 with stage I lung adenocarcinoma.

By sample fraction, this clone is medium-sized (0.01 to 0.1%). V and J are TRBV5-1 and TRBJ2-6; D is perhaps TRBD1 (6 bases). This CDR3 has 15 amino acids. Trimming removed 10 bases from V and 0 bases from J, with 14 bases in between. CDR1 and CDR2 (germline): SGHRS, YFSETQ. The CDR3 DNA is TGCGCCGGAAGGGACAACCCCTCTGGGGCCAACGTCCTGACTTTC. It translates to CAGRDNPSGANVLTF.

This sequence joins TRBV9 and TRBJ1-3; 7 nucleotides agree with TRBD1. The CDR3 contains 18 residues. Germline assignment: CDR1 SGDLS and CDR2 YYNGEE. V shed 3 bases and J 0 bases; nucleotides not matched to a gene: 12. CDR3 in DNA: TGTGCCAGCAGCGCCGACCGGACAGGACGCTTCTCTGGAAACACCATATATTTT. Encoded protein: CASSADRTGRFSGNTIYF.

The V gene is TRBV18, the J gene TRBJ1-5; D is unclear. The CDR3 loop spans 16 amino acids. CDR1 is KGHSH, CDR2 LQKENI, per germline. V was clipped by 4 bases and J by 6 bases, with 19 bases between them. CDR3 coding DNA: TGTGCCAGCTCACTCGGACGACGGCTCGGTGGTCAGCCCCAGCATTTT. Amino acid sequence: CASSLGRRLGGQPQHF.

The chain couples TRBV6-1 to TRBJ1-4; D is uncertain. CDR1 MNHNS and CDR2 SASEGT come from the germline V gene. Between the trimmed V and J ends, which lost 4 bases and 8 bases, there was a span of 17 bases. The CDR3 contains 15 residues. The CDR3 DNA reads as TGTGCCAGCAGTGTACGACTCAGCGAGGAGGAAAAACTGTTTTTT. Its protein product is CASSVRLSEEEKLFF.

The rearrangement joins TRBV5-8 to TRBJ2-5; D is unclear. Germline V gene lookup returns CDR1 SGHTS and CDR2 YDEGEE. CDR3 length: 13 amino acids. The ends were cut back, 2 bases at V and 2 bases at J, with 7 bases in the middle. CDR3: CASSFPGQETQYF. The CDR3, as DNA: TGTGCCAGCAGCTTTCCCGGACAAGAGACCCAGTACTTC.

This chain joins TRBV6-5 and TRBJ2-1; tentative D call: TRBD1 (6 bases). The CDR3 sequence is 12 residues long. Looked up from germline, CDR1 is MNHEY and CDR2 is SVGAGI. V was clipped by 6 bases and J by 11 bases, with 14 bases between them. The CDR3 DNA sequence: TGTGCCAGCAGCCAAGAACAGGGTAAGCAGTTCTTC. Translating it yields CASSQEQGKQFF.

The genes are TRBV19 and TRBJ1-1; 9 positions agree with TRBD1. The CDR3 has 13 residues. The germline V gene encodes CDR1 LNHDA and CDR2 SQIVND (reference sequence). Unmatched junction bases numbered 7, after V lost 9 bases and J lost 5 bases. The CDR3 nucleotides read TGTGCCAGCAACAGGGGGCCGGGGACTGAAGCTTTCTTT. This sequence encodes CASNRGPGTEAFF.

On this clone itself: Other DNA sequences in the sample encode the same CDR3. This chain connects TRBV7-9 to TRBJ2-7; D is perhaps TRBD2 (5 bases). CDR1 and CDR2 (germline): SEHNR, FQNEAQ (reference sequence). Deletions cut 2 bases from V and 4 bases from J, with 18 bases between. The CDR3 has 16 residues. The CDR3 here is CASSLWPGDNRYEQYF. CDR3 nucleotide sequence: TGTGCCAGCAGCTTATGGCCCGGGGATAATAGATACGAGCAGTACTTC.

V usage is TRBV7-9 and J usage is TRBJ2-2; the D is unclear. This CDR3 is built from 14 residues. Germline CDR1 SEHNR, CDR2 FQNEAQ (reference sequence). Trimming cost V 7 bases and J 1 base, with 10 bases left between them. CDR3 amino acids: CASNLVGNTGELFF. DNA for the CDR3: TGTGCCAGCAATCTGGTAGGGAACACCGGGGAGCTGTTTTTT. The full variable domain, in which reference TRBV7-9 and TRBJ2-2 provide the parts outside the CDR3, is DTGVSQNPRHKITKRGQNVTFRCDPISEHNRLYWYRQTLGQGPEFLTYFQNEAQLEKSRLLSDRFSAERPKGSFSTLEIQRTEQGDSAMYLCASNLVGNTGELFFGEGSRLTVL.

The chain links TRBV5-1 to TRBJ1-4; 9 bases are a match to TRBD1. This CDR3 region has 14 residues. After removal of 4 bases from V and 8 bases from J, the junction contained 6 bases not matched to a gene. Germline assignment: CDR1 SGHRS and CDR2 YFSETQ. DNA of the CDR3: TGCGCCAGCAGCCTGGGACAGGGAGGGGAAAAACTGTTTTTT. As protein: CASSLGQGGEKLFF.

The count of this clone is one. This rearrangement joins TRBV6-1 to TRBJ2-5; D gene ambiguous. CDR3 size: 13 residues. The germline CDR1 and CDR2 sequences are MNHNS and SASEGT. Trimming cost V 1 base and J 7 bases, with 10 bases left between them. The chain's CDR3 is CASSEDGITTQYF. CDR3 sequence (DNA): TGTGCCAGCAGTGAAGATGGCATTACGACCCAGTACTTC.

The chain is built from TRBV29-1 and TRBJ1-1; D gene unclear. Germline CDR1 SQVTM, CDR2 ANQGSEA. V gave up 3 bases and J gave up 1 base, with 6 bases separating them. CDR3 length equals 12 residues. The CDR3 DNA is TGCAGCGTTGATGGCAAGAACACTGAAGCTTTCTTT. As protein: CSVDGKNTEAFF.

The chain is built from TRBV9 and TRBJ1-1; TRBD1 agrees at 7 bases. Losses at the gene ends were 4 bases for V and 4 bases for J; bases not matched to a gene: 7. The CDR3 consists of 14 residues. CDR1 SGDLS and CDR2 YYNGEE come from the germline V gene. Written as DNA, the CDR3 is TGTGCCAGCAGCCCTCGTGCAGGGGGCACTGAAGCTTTCTTT. This codes for CASSPRAGGTEAFF.

The chain is built from TRBV19 and TRBJ1-2, with D possibly matching TRBD1 (6 bases). Trimming took 7 bases from V and 4 from J, leaving 16 bases between them. The germline CDR1 and CDR2 sequences are LNHDA and SQIVND (reference sequence). The CDR3 extends over 14 amino acids. The CDR3 bases are TGTGCCAGTAATATCGGGGGCGAGCGCTATGGCTACACCTTC. Translated, it gives CASNIGGERYGYTF.

The chain links TRBV6-1 to TRBJ1-1; tentatively, D is TRBD1 (5 bases). Germline assignment: CDR1 MNHNS and CDR2 SASEGT. V shed 4 bases and J shed 3 bases, with 21 bases lying between them. The CDR3 is made up of 17 amino acids. In DNA form, the CDR3 reads TGTGCCAGCAGTGGCCAGCCCGGGACCCCCGACGACACTGAAGCTTTCTTT. This encodes CASSGQPGTPDDTEAFF.

V usage is TRBV11-2 and J usage is TRBJ2-7, with D uncertain. Germline loops: CDR1 SGHAT, CDR2 FQNNGV. CDR3 size: 15 residues. Trimming pared 1 base from V and 5 bases from J, leaving 15 bases between. CDR3 protein: CASSLVQDPRHEQYF. In nucleotides, the CDR3 is TGTGCCAGCAGCTTAGTCCAGGACCCCAGGCACGAGCAGTACTTC.

This clone rates as large. The chain links TRBV11-1 to TRBJ2-1, with a tentative D call TRBD2 (5 bases). The germline V and J ends were trimmed by 1 base and 4 bases, with 17 bases remaining between them. Germline V gives CDR1 SGHAT, CDR2 FQDESV (reference sequence). The CDR3 is 17 amino acids. CDR3 sequence reads: CASSLDGEVAYYNEQFF. Here the CDR3 DNA reads TGTGCCAGCAGCTTAGACGGAGAGGTAGCGTATTACAATGAGCAGTTCTTC.

The DNA for the CDR3 is TGTGCCAGCTCACAGGATACCGAATACGGCTACACCTTC. This translates into CASSQDTEYGYTF. The V and J genes are TRBV18 and TRBJ1-2; D not certain. Trimming removed 4 bases at V and 8 bases at J, with 14 bases between. Germline values: CDR1 KGHSH, CDR2 LQKENI. The CDR3 is 13 residues long.

This rearrangement joins TRBV5-1 to TRBJ1-1; TRBD1 might be the D (5 bases). CDR1 is SGHRS, CDR2 YFSETQ, per germline. The CDR3 spans 14 residues. V lost 6 bases and J 0 bases, leaving 12 bases between the germline ends. CDR3 coding DNA: TGCGCCAGCAAGGTCGACAGCATGAACACTGAAGCTTTCTTT. Translating gives CASKVDSMNTEAFF.

This clone was observed a few times. In nucleotides, the CDR3 is TGCGCCAGCAGCTTGGCCACAGATACGCAGTATTTT. It codes for CASSLATDTQYF. This rearrangement joins TRBV5-1 to TRBJ2-3; D unclear. The V gene's germline CDR1 is SGHRS and CDR2 YFSETQ. Trimming left V 0 bases short and J 2 bases short, with 1 base between. The CDR3 extends over 12 amino acids.

This chain links TRBV2 with TRBJ1-6; 9 nucleotides align to TRBD1. V shed 8 bases and J 9 bases; nucleotides not matched to a gene: 5. The CDR3 totals 13 residues. Per germline, CDR1 SNHLY and CDR2 FYNNEI. The CDR3 nucleotides read TGTGCCAGCCGCGGACAGGGGAGTTCACCCCTCCACTTT. Amino acid sequence: CASRGQGSSPLHF.

This chain links TRBV9 with TRBJ2-7; no firm D call. The CDR3 is 14 amino acids. Between the trimmed V and J ends, which lost 0 bases and 7 bases, there was a span of 14 bases. The V gene's germline CDR1 is SGDLS and CDR2 YYNGEE. The DNA for the CDR3 is TGTGCCAGCAGCGTAGGCTGGGGTGGGCGGGAGCAGTACTTC. Protein product: CASSVGWGGREQYF. The full variable domain, its missing parts supplied by reference TRBV9 and TRBJ2-7, is DSGVTQTPKHLITATGQRVTLRCSPRSGDLSVYWYQQSLDQGLQFLIQYYNGEERAKGNILERFSAQQFPDLHSELNLSSLELGDSALYFCASSVGWGGREQYFGPGTRLTVT.

V usage is TRBV30 and J usage is TRBJ2-3; TRBD2 is a possible D gene (5 bases). Trimming removed 0 bases at V and 5 bases at J, with 9 bases between. Germline CDR1 and CDR2: GTSNPN and SVGIG (reference sequence). The CDR3 is 13 residues long. CDR3 nucleotides: TGTGCCTGGAGTGTACGGGAAAGAGATACGCAGTATTTT. Translating it yields CAWSVRERDTQYF.

The chain is built from TRBV29-1 and TRBJ2-1; no clear D. The V gene lost 7 bases and the J gene lost 2 bases, with 6 bases spanning the gap. The CDR3 consists of 11 residues. Germline assignment: CDR1 SQVTM and CDR2 ANQGSEA. The chain's CDR3 is CSGRTYNEQFF. CDR3 nucleotide sequence: TGCAGCGGGCGGACCTACAATGAGCAGTTCTTC.

This rearrangement joins TRBV5-4 to TRBJ2-7; D is possibly TRBD2 (6 bases). This CDR3 is built from 15 residues. Trimming took off 4 bases at V and 2 bases at J, with 16 bases between the two ends. The germline V gene encodes CDR1 SGHNT and CDR2 YYREEE (reference sequence). The CDR3 sequence is CASSPNGGAAYEQYF. The CDR3 nucleotides read TGTGCCAGCAGCCCCAACGGGGGTGCCGCCTACGAGCAGTACTTC.

Only one count was recorded for this clone. The chain uses TRBV27 and TRBJ2-3, with TRBD1 matching 9 bases. Looked up from germline, CDR1 is MNHEY and CDR2 is SMNVEV (reference sequence). After removal of 4 bases from V and 7 bases from J, the junction contained 12 bases not matched to a gene. The CDR3 is 16 amino acids. CDR3 sequence reads: CASSSLPGQGPNTQYF. The CDR3 DNA sequence: TGTGCCAGCAGTTCCCTTCCGGGACAGGGACCAAATACGCAGTATTTT.